This T cell receptor beta chain emerged from a study of shared clonotypes between healthy human individuals. Overall study context: Each donor's CD4 naive and CD4 memory cells filled three plates apiece, CD8 naive two, and CD8 memory one. Study-wide results and limits: The authors expected sequencing depth to affect clonotype sharing among donors. Rarefaction revealed incomplete sorted-subset sequencing despite large depth. Tissue TCR repertoires likely differ from these blood-only repertoires.

Positive CCR7 selection of CD45RO-negative cells yielded the naive CD8 cells, and terminally differentiated effector memory CD45RA+ cells were excluded. The method was immunoSEQ multiplex PCR; TCRdb's version includes in-frame clones alone and lacks a portion of them. Of millions of clones listed, just over 90% are singletons. On this clone: Its target is not known.

This CDR3 region has 17 residues. V was cut by 1 base and J by 5 bases, with 19 bases left in between. Germline V gives CDR1 MNHEY, CDR2 SMNVEV (reference sequence). This chain joins TRBV27 and TRBJ2-3; the D gene could be TRBD1 or TRBD2 (7 bases each). The clonotype was recovered from a man aged 18 to 29 in good health. Some clones in this sample may be carry-over from other donors' samples. The source material was naive CD8+ T cells from PBMCs. The CDR3 loop is CASSLLPRGGIQDTQYF. CDR3 coding DNA: TGTGCCAGCAGTTTATTACCCAGGGGGGGCATACAAGATACGCAGTATTTT.